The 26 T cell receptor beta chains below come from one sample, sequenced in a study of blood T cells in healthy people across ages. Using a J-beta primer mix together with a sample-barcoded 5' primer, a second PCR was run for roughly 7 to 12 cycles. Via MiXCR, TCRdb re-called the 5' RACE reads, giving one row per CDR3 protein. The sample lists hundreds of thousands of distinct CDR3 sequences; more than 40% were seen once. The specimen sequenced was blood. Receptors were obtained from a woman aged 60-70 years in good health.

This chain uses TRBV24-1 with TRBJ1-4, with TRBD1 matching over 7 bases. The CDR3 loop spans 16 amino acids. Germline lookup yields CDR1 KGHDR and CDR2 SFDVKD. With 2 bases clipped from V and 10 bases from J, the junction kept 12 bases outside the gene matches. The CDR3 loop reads CATSDSYRGPEGKLFF. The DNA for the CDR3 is TGTGCCACCAGTGATTCCTACAGGGGCCCCGAAGGAAAACTGTTTTTT.

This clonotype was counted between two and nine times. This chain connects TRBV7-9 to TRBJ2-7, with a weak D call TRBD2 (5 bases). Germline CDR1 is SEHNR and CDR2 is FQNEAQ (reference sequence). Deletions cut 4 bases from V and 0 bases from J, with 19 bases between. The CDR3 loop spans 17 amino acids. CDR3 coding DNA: TGTGCCAGCAGCTCTCCTTTAGACTACCAACACTCCTACGAGCAGTACTTC. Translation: CASSSPLDYQHSYEQYF.

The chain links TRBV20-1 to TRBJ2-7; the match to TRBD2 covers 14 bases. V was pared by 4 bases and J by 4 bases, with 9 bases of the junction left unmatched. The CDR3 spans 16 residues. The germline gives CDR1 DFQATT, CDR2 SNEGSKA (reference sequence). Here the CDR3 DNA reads TGCAGTGCTATAGGGAAGACTAGCGGGAGGGCGTACGAGCAGTACTTC. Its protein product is CSAIGKTSGRAYEQYF.

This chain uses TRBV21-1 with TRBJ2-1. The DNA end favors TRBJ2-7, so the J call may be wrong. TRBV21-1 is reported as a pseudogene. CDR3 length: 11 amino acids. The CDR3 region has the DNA TGTGCCAGCAGCAAAGCACCAGAGCAGTACTTC. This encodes CASSKAPEQYF.

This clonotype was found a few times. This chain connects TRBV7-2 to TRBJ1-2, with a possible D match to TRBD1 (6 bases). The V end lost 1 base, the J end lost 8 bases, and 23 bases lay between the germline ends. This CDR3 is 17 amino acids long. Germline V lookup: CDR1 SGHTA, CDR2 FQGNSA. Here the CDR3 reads CASSLVARGGRKDGYTF. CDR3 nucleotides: TGTGCCAGCAGCTTAGTGGCCCGGGGGGGCCGAAAGGACGGCTACACCTTC.

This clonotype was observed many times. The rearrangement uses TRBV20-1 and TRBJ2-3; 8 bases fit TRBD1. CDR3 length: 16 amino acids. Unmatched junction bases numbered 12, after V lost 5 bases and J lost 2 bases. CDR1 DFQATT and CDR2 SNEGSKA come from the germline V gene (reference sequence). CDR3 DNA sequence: TGCAGTGCTCCCGACCCGGACAGGGCTATCACAGATACGCAGTATTTT. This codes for CSAPDPDRAITDTQYF.

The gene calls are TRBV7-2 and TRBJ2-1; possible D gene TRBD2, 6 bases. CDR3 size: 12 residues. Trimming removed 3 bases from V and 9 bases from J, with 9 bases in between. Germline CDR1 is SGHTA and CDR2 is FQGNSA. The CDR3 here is CASSFLATEQFF. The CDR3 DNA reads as TGTGCCAGCAGCTTCCTAGCGACTGAGCAGTTCTTC.

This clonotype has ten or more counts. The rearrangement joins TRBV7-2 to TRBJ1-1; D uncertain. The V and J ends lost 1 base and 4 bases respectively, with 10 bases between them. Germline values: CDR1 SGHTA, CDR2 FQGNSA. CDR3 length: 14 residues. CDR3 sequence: CASSLGRVSTEAFF. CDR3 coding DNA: TGTGCCAGCAGCTTAGGTAGGGTGTCCACTGAAGCTTTCTTT.

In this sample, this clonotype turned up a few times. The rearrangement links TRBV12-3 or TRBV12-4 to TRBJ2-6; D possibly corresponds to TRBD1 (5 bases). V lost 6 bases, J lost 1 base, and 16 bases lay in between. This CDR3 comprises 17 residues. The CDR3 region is CASRKGAPPSGANVLTF. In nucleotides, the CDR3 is TGTGCCAGCAGGAAAGGGGCGCCCCCTTCTGGGGCCAACGTCCTGACTTTC.

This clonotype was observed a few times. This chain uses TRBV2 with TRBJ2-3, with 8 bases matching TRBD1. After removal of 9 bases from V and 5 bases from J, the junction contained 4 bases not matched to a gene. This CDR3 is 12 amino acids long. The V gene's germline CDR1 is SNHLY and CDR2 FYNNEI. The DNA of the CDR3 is TGTGCCAGGACACAGGGGGAAGATACGCAGTATTTT. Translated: CARTQGEDTQYF.

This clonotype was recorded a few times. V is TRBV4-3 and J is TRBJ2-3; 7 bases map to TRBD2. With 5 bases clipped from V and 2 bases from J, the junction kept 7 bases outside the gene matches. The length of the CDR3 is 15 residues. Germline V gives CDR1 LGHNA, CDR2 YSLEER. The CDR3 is CASSMASGNTDTQYF. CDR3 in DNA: TGCGCCAGCAGCATGGCTAGCGGTAACACAGATACGCAGTATTTT.

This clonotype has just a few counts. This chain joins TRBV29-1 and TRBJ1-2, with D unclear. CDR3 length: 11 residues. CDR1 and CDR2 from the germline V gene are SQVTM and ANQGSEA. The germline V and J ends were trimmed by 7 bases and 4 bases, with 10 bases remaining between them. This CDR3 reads CSALESYGYTF. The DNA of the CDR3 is TGCAGCGCTCTAGAGTCCTATGGCTACACCTTC.

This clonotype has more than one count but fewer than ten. This CDR3 reads CASSGLAGVWGETQYF. CDR3 coding DNA: TGTGCCAGCAGTGGGCTAGCGGGAGTCTGGGGAGAGACCCAGTACTTC. This chain links TRBV25-1 with TRBJ2-5; 10 bases align to TRBD2. The junction had 9 bases not matched to a gene; V was cut back by 4 bases and J by 4 bases. In germline, CDR1 is MGHDK, CDR2 SYGVNS. The CDR3 is 16 amino acids.

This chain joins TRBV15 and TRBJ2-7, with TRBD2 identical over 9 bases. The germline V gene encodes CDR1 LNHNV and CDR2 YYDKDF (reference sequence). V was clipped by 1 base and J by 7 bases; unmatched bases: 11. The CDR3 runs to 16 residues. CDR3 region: CATSRVGVAGDHEQYF. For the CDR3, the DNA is TGTGCCACCAGCAGAGTAGGGGTAGCGGGAGATCATGAGCAGTACTTC.

CDR3 DNA sequence: TGTGCCAGCAGCTTCTTGTCTAGCGGGAGTGGGAATGAGCAGTACTTC. It encodes CASSFLSSGSGNEQYF. The chain links TRBV7-9 to TRBJ2-7, with 10 nucleotides matching TRBD2. The trim removed 3 bases at V and 7 bases at J, leaving 12 bases unmatched. CDR1 is SEHNR, CDR2 FQNEAQ, per germline (reference sequence). The CDR3 is made up of 16 amino acids.

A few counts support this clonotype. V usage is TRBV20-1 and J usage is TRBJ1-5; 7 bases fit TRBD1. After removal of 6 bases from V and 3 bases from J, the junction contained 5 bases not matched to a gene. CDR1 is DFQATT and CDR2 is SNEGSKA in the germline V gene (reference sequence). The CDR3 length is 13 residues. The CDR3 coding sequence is TGCAGTGCACCTACAGGGGACAATCAGCCCCAGCATTTT. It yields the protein CSAPTGDNQPQHF.

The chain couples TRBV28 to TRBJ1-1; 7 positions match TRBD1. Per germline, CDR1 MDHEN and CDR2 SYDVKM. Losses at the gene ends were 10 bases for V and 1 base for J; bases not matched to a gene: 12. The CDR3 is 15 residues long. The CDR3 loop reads CAIRGPGQTNTEAFF. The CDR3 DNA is TGTGCCATCAGAGGACCGGGACAGACGAACACTGAAGCTTTCTTT. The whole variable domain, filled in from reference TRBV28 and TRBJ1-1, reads DVKVTQSSRYLVKRTGEKVFLECVQDMDHENMFWYRQDPGLGLRLIYFSYDVKMKEKGDIPEGYSVSREKKERFSLILESASTNQTSMYLCAIRGPGQTNTEAFFGQGTRLTVV.

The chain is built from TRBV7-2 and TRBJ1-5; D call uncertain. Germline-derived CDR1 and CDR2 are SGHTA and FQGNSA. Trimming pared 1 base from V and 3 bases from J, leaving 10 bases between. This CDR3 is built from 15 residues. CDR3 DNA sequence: TGTGCCAGCAGCTTAGTGGGTAGCATCAATCAGCCCCAGCATTTT. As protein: CASSLVGSINQPQHF.

CDR3 coding DNA: TGTGCCAGCAGCGTAGGTTACGGATTGGGGGACAGGGCCGACGAGCAGTACTTC. This translates into CASSVGYGLGDRADEQYF. The chain combines TRBV9 with TRBJ2-5, with 9 bases matching TRBD1. The assigned J gene may be wrong: the sequence end matches TRBJ2-7 better. From germline, CDR1 is SGDLS and CDR2 YYNGEE. This CDR3 comprises 18 residues.

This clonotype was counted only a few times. The CDR3 DNA reads TGCAGTGCTAGGCCTAACGGACGGGCCCTTGAAGCTTTCTTT. Translating it yields CSARPNGRALEAFF. The V call is TRBV20-1, the J call TRBJ1-1, with D unclear. Trimming removed 3 bases from V and 7 bases from J, with 18 bases in between. The CDR3 has 14 residues. The V gene's germline CDR1 is DFQATT and CDR2 SNEGSKA (reference sequence).

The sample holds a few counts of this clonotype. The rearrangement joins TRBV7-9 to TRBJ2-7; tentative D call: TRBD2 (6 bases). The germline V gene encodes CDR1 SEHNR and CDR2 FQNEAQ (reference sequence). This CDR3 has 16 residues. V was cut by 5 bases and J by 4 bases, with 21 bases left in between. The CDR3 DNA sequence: TGTGCCAGCAGCCCACGTGACGGCGGGATACCTTACGAGCAGTACTTC. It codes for CASSPRDGGIPYEQYF.

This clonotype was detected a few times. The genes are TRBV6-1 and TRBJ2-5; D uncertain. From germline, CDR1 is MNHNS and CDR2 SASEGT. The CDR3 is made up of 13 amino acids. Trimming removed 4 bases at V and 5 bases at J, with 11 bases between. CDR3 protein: CASSVFPGETQYF. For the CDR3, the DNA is TGTGCCAGCAGTGTTTTCCCCGGGGAGACCCAGTACTTC.

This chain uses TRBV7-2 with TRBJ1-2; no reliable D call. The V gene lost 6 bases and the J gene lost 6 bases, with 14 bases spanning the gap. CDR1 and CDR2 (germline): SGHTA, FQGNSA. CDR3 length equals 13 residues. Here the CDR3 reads CASSTERGDGYTF. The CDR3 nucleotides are TGTGCCAGCAGTACGGAAAGAGGAGATGGCTACACCTTC.

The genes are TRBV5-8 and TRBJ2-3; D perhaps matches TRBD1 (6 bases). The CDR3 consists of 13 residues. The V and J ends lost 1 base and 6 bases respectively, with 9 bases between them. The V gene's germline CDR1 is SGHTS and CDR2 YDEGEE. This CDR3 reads CASSLRGSDTQYF. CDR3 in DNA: TGTGCCAGCAGCTTGAGGGGGTCTGATACGCAGTATTTT.

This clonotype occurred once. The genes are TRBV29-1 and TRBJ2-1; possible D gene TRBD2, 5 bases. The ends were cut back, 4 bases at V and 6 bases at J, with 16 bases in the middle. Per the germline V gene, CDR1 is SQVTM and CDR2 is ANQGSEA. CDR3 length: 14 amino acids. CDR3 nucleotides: TGCAGCGTTGGCGCGGGTACAAGGTCCAATGAGCAGTTCTTC. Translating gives CSVGAGTRSNEQFF.

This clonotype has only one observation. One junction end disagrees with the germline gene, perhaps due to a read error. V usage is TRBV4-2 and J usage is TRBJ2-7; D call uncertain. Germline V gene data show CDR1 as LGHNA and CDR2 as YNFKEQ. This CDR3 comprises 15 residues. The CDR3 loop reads CASSQEPRQSYELYF. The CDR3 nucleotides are TGTGCCAGCAGCCAAGAGCCCAGGCAATCCTACGAGCTGTACTTC.